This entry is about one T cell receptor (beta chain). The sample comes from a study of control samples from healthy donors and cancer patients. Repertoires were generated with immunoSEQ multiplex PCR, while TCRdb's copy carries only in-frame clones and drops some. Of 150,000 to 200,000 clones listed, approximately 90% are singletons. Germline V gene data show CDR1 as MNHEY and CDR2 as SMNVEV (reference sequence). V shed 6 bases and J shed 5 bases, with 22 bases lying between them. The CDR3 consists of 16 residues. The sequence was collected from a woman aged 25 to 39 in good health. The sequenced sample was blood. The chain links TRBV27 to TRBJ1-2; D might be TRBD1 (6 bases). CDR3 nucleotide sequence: TGTGCCAGCAGCTCCCTGTCGCGGGGGGCGAGGTATGGCTACACCTTC. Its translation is CASSSLSRGARYGYTF.